These 28 T cell receptor beta chains came from one sample sequenced in a study of identical twins' blood T cells. Using its own MiXCR run on the 5' RACE reads, TCRdb lists one record per CDR3 protein. The sample lists a few hundred thousand distinct CDR3 sequences; 25% to 35% were seen once. Sequencing was performed on PBMCs. The receptor source for this set is a woman between 18 and 55 years old in good health.

Worth noting for this clonotype: Sequence at one end of the junction differs from germline and may be a read error. The chain uses TRBV7-6 and TRBJ1-6; D might be TRBD1 (6 bases). The CDR3 consists of 15 residues. Germline V gene lookup returns CDR1 SGHVS and CDR2 FNYEAQ. The CDR3 DNA follows: TGTTCCAGCAGTACCACAGGGAGATTGAATTCACCCCTCCACTTT. Encoded protein: CSSSTTGRLNSPLHF. The full variable domain, in which reference TRBV7-6 and TRBJ1-6 provide the parts outside the CDR3, is GAGVSQSPRYKVTKRGQDVALRCDPISGHVSLYWYRQALGQGPEFLTYFNYEAQQDKSGLPNDRFSAERPEGSISTLTIQRTEQRDSAMYRCSSSTTGRLNSPLHFGNGTRLTVT.

This clonotype has more than one count but fewer than ten. V usage is TRBV7-2 and J usage is TRBJ1-3; D is unresolved. CDR1 and CDR2 (germline): SGHTA, FQGNSA. The V gene lost 4 bases and the J gene lost 0 bases, with 10 bases spanning the gap. The CDR3 is 15 residues long. The CDR3: CASSSQLGSGNTIYF. The DNA of the CDR3 is TGTGCCAGCAGCTCCCAACTGGGCTCTGGAAACACCATATATTTT.

This clonotype has a single count. The rearrangement links TRBV20-1 to TRBJ2-7, with 7 nucleotides matching TRBD2. Germline CDR1 is DFQATT and CDR2 is SNEGSKA (reference sequence). The CDR3 runs 14 residues. After removal of 0 bases from V and 4 bases from J, the junction contained 6 bases not matched to a gene. The CDR3 is CSARDGVAGYEQYF. CDR3 DNA sequence: TGCAGTGCTAGAGATGGAGTAGCGGGTTACGAGCAGTACTTC.

The chain employs TRBV20-1 and TRBJ2-4; a possible D gene is TRBD2 (5 bases). This CDR3 contains 11 residues. The germline gives CDR1 DFQATT, CDR2 SNEGSKA (reference sequence). The V gene lost 6 bases and the J gene lost 9 bases, with 12 bases spanning the gap. The CDR3 DNA is TGCAGTGCCGACCTGCGGGCCATTCAGTACTTC. Translation: CSADLRAIQYF.

The chain employs TRBV12-3 or TRBV12-4 and TRBJ1-6; no clear D. The CDR3 runs to 12 residues. Between the trimmed V and J ends, which lost 8 bases and 9 bases, there was a span of 11 bases. DNA for the CDR3: TGTGCCAGCTTGTATTCTTGTTCACCCCTCCACTTT. Protein: CASLYSCSPLHF.

The chain has TRBV28 and TRBJ2-1; weak D call: TRBD2 (6 bases). This CDR3 has 14 residues. V was cut by 3 bases and J by 8 bases, with 14 bases left in between. Germline V gene lookup returns CDR1 MDHEN and CDR2 SYDVKM. Here the CDR3 reads CASSLVGGSDEQFF. The CDR3 DNA follows: TGTGCCAGCAGTTTGGTAGGAGGGAGCGATGAGCAGTTCTTC.

This clonotype was seen more than once but under ten times. The V gene is TRBV6-6, the J gene TRBJ1-3, with 8 bases that match TRBD1. The germline gives CDR1 MNHNY, CDR2 SVGAGI (reference sequence). The trim removed 2 bases at V and 3 bases at J, leaving 6 bases unmatched. The CDR3 runs 16 residues. CDR3: CASSYRMTGDGNTIYF. CDR3 DNA sequence: TGTGCCAGCAGTTACAGGATGACAGGGGATGGAAACACCATATATTTT.

CDR3 region: CASSPRGSRSYNEQFF. CDR3 in DNA: TGTGCCAGCAGCCCGAGGGGGAGTAGGTCCTACAATGAGCAGTTCTTC. The rearrangement links TRBV11-2 to TRBJ2-1; D possibly corresponds to TRBD1 (6 bases). CDR3 length equals 16 residues. Germline V gene data show CDR1 as SGHAT and CDR2 as FQNNGV. With 5 bases removed from V and 1 base from J, the gap between germline ends came to 15 bases.

The rearrangement joins TRBV5-1 to TRBJ2-1; no clear D. Germline V gene lookup returns CDR1 SGHRS and CDR2 YFSETQ. The CDR3 contains 14 residues. Trimming shortened V by 1 base and J by 6 bases, and 11 bases separated the two germline ends. For the CDR3, the DNA is TGCGCCAGCAGCTTGTCGTTGGGCCTCAATGAGCAGTTCTTC. This codes for CASSLSLGLNEQFF.

Only a few counts were recorded for this clonotype. This chain joins TRBV12-3 or TRBV12-4 and TRBJ1-1; D ambiguous. The CDR3 length is 11 residues. With 3 bases removed from V and 10 bases from J, the gap between germline ends came to 9 bases. The CDR3 bases are TGTGCCAGCAGTTTCAGAAGTGGAGCTTTCTTT. Translating gives CASSFRSGAFF.

This chain uses TRBV29-1 with TRBJ1-2; 8 bases match TRBD1. Germline values: CDR1 SQVTM, CDR2 ANQGSEA. The trim removed 8 bases at V and 6 bases at J, leaving 8 bases unmatched. The CDR3 runs 12 residues. The DNA for the CDR3 is TGCAGCTCCACTCTGACAGGGGATGGCTACACCTTC. Amino acids: CSSTLTGDGYTF. The variable domain in full, completed from reference TRBV29-1 and TRBJ1-2, reads SAVISQKPSRDICQRGTSLTIQCQVDSQVTMMFWYRQQPGQSLTLIATANQGSEATYESGFVIDKFPISRPNLTFSTLTVSNMSPEDSSIYLCSSTLTGDGYTFGSGTRLTVV.

CDR3 residues: CSARGPITGELFF. The CDR3 DNA follows: TGCAGTGCTAGAGGACCTATCACCGGGGAGCTGTTTTTT. The V gene is TRBV20-1, the J gene TRBJ2-2, with D uncertain. Trimming removed 1 base at V and 4 bases at J, with 7 bases between. CDR3 size: 13 residues. The germline V gene has CDR1 DFQATT and CDR2 SNEGSKA (reference sequence).

The chain couples TRBV20-1 to TRBJ2-3; D is possibly TRBD2 (6 bases). The CDR3 has 13 residues. V gave up 4 bases and J gave up 8 bases, with 16 bases separating them. Germline V gene sequence: CDR1 DFQATT, CDR2 SNEGSKA (reference sequence). The CDR3: CSATGTFGGTQYF. The CDR3 DNA reads as TGCAGTGCTACCGGGACTTTTGGGGGTACGCAGTATTTT.

The chain employs TRBV11-2 and TRBJ2-5; D not resolved. The CDR3 is 13 amino acids. V was cut by 1 base and J by 5 bases, with 8 bases left in between. Germline CDR1 is SGHAT and CDR2 is FQNNGV. The CDR3 DNA sequence: TGTGCCAGCAGCTTAGGCCTGAGCGAGACCCAGTACTTC. Protein: CASSLGLSETQYF.

This clonotype was counted between two and nine times. The chain's CDR3 is CSVVRAGFNGNEQFF. Here the CDR3 DNA reads TGCAGCGTTGTTAGGGCCGGGTTTAATGGTAATGAGCAGTTCTTC. J is TRBJ2-1 and V is TRBV29-1; D gene unclear. Trimming cost V 4 bases and J 7 bases, with 20 bases left between them. Germline CDR1 reads SQVTM; CDR2 reads ANQGSEA. The CDR3 sequence is 15 residues long.

A note on this clonotype: This may arise from a read error, as a much more abundant clone is one base away. This chain connects TRBV6-2 or TRBV6-3 to TRBJ2-5; D gene uncertain. The CDR3 is made up of 11 amino acids. Germline loops: CDR1 MNHEY, CDR2 SVGEGT. CDR3 amino acids: CASSYHETQYF. The CDR3 nucleotides are TGTGCCAGCAGTTACCACGAGACCCAGTACTTC.

In this sample, this clonotype turned up many times. J is TRBJ2-3 and V is TRBV10-1; the D gene is possibly TRBD2 (6 bases). The CDR3 covers 13 residues. Per germline, CDR1 WNHNN and CDR2 SYGVQD (reference sequence). Trimming took off 4 bases at V and 6 bases at J, with 11 bases between the two ends. CDR3 in amino acids: CASSVRDSDTQYF. The DNA of the CDR3 is TGCGCCAGCAGTGTCCGGGACTCCGATACGCAGTATTTT.

This clonotype was seen a handful of times. The chain links TRBV25-1 to TRBJ2-7; D not resolved. V lost 9 bases and J lost 6, with 9 bases in between. Germline CDR1 is MGHDK and CDR2 is SYGVNS. This CDR3 contains 10 residues. CDR3: CARRLGEQYF. The CDR3 DNA reads as TGTGCCAGGAGACTCGGCGAGCAGTACTTC.

The V and J genes are TRBV30 and TRBJ1-1; weak D call: TRBD1 (6 bases). The CDR3 contains 16 residues. The germline CDR1 and CDR2 sequences are GTSNPN and SVGIG (reference sequence). Trimming took 4 bases from V and 0 from J, leaving 18 bases between them. CDR3 region: CAWNRVGLRMNTEAFF. The DNA of the CDR3 is TGTGCCTGGAACAGGGTGGGGCTTAGGATGAACACTGAAGCTTTCTTT.

The rearrangement uses TRBV9 and TRBJ1-3, with 7 bases identical to TRBD1. The V gene end was trimmed by 3 bases and the J gene end by 0 bases; junction bases not matched to a gene: 3. Germline V gene data show CDR1 as SGDLS and CDR2 as YYNGEE. The CDR3 runs to 15 residues. CDR3: CASSGGDSSGNTIYF. CDR3 DNA sequence: TGTGCCAGCAGCGGAGGGGACAGCTCTGGAAACACCATATATTTT. Complete variable domain (other parts from reference TRBV9 and TRBJ1-3): DSGVTQTPKHLITATGQRVTLRCSPRSGDLSVYWYQQSLDQGLQFLIQYYNGEERAKGNILERFSAQQFPDLHSELNLSSLELGDSALYFCASSGGDSSGNTIYFGEGSWLTVV.

This sequence joins TRBV4-3 and TRBJ1-1; perhaps TRBD1 as D (5 bases). Per the germline V gene, CDR1 is LGHNA and CDR2 is YSLEER. V was trimmed by 0 bases and J by 4 bases, leaving 12 bases between them. This CDR3 comprises 15 residues. DNA of the CDR3: TGCGCCAGCAGCCAAGATTCGGGGACGGTCACTGAAGCTTTCTTT. It is translated as CASSQDSGTVTEAFF.

This clonotype was observed at least ten times. This chain links TRBV11-2 with TRBJ2-1; D is ambiguous. The CDR3 is 11 amino acids. Germline V CDR1 and CDR2: SGHAT, FQNNGV. With 3 bases removed from V and 7 bases from J, the gap between germline ends came to 4 bases. The CDR3 region has the DNA TGTGCCAGCAGCTTGAGTAATGAGCAGTTCTTC. Encoded protein: CASSLSNEQFF. Combining the CDR3 with reference TRBV11-2 and TRBJ2-1 gives the whole variable domain EAGVAQSPRYKIIEKRQSVAFWCNPISGHATLYWYQQILGQGPKLLIQFQNNGVVDDSQLPKDRFSAERLKGVDSTLKIQPAKLEDSAVYLCASSLSNEQFFGPGTRLTVL.

This clonotype was detected a few times. This sequence joins TRBV5-1 and TRBJ2-1, with 9 bases matching TRBD2. The CDR3 spans 16 residues. The germline V gene encodes CDR1 SGHRS and CDR2 YFSETQ. The trim removed 3 bases at V and 4 bases at J, leaving 8 bases unmatched. CDR3 sequence: CASSWEAGGDYNEQFF. For the CDR3, the DNA is TGCGCCAGCAGCTGGGAAGCGGGAGGAGATTACAATGAGCAGTTCTTC.

The V gene is TRBV4-1, the J gene TRBJ2-2; no clear D gene. Deletions cut 1 base from V and 2 bases from J, with 5 bases between. The CDR3 consists of 14 residues. Germline CDR1 and CDR2: MGHRA and YSYEKL. CDR3: CASSQVRNTGELFF. For the CDR3, the DNA is TGCGCCAGCAGCCAAGTCAGAAACACCGGGGAGCTGTTTTTT.

J is TRBJ1-4 and V is TRBV2, with unresolved D. CDR1 and CDR2 (germline): SNHLY, FYNNEI. This CDR3 comprises 14 residues. Trimming removed 4 bases at V and 6 bases at J, with 12 bases between. The CDR3 sequence: CASSGDTGYEKLFF. The CDR3, as DNA: TGTGCCAGCAGTGGTGACACCGGATATGAAAAACTGTTTTTT.

This clonotype was counted only a few times. The chain carries TRBV20-1 and TRBJ1-1; D is perhaps TRBD1 (6 bases). The CDR3 is 14 residues long. From germline, CDR1 is DFQATT and CDR2 SNEGSKA (reference sequence). V lost 3 bases and J 1 base, leaving 12 bases between the germline ends. The CDR3 loop reads CSARVLGGNTEAFF. In DNA form, the CDR3 reads TGCAGTGCTAGGGTCCTAGGGGGGAACACTGAAGCTTTCTTT.

The chain carries TRBV5-1 and TRBJ2-3; TRBD2 is a possible D gene (6 bases). Deletions cut 3 bases from V and 0 bases from J, with 8 bases between. The CDR3 length is 14 residues. CDR1 is SGHRS and CDR2 is YFSETQ in the germline V gene. The CDR3 spells CASSSAGSTDTQYF. CDR3 in DNA: TGCGCCAGCAGCTCGGCGGGGAGCACAGATACGCAGTATTTT.

V is TRBV30 and J is TRBJ1-5; D is ambiguous. CDR1 and CDR2 from the germline V gene are GTSNPN and SVGIG (reference sequence). Trimming removed 0 bases from V and 5 bases from J, with 11 bases in between. CDR3 length: 14 amino acids. In DNA form, the CDR3 reads TGTGCCTGGAGTGTCTCTGGAGAAGATCAGCCCCAGCATTTT. Protein sequence: CAWSVSGEDQPQHF.